Shown below are 28 T cell receptor beta chains from a single sample sequenced in a study of blood T cell repertoires in COVID-19. TCRdb keeps only in-frame clones here, not all; method: immunoSEQ multiplex PCR. The data show fewer than 250,000 clones, with roughly 80% seen just once and about 4.4% held by the top ten. Sample: peripheral blood. These TCRs come from a woman in her 70s with acute or convalescent COVID-19.

This clone was detected once. This chain links TRBV6-2 or TRBV6-3 with TRBJ1-2, with unresolved D. V was clipped by 4 bases and J by 1 base, with 13 bases between them. There are 15 residues in the CDR3. CDR1 is MNHEY, CDR2 SVGEGT, per germline. The CDR3 DNA is TGTGCCAGCAGTTTCGGCGGATACGTTAACTATGGCTACACCTTC. Translated, it gives CASSFGGYVNYGYTF.

The chain has TRBV6-5 and TRBJ2-1, with 7 bases lining up with TRBD2. This CDR3 comprises 13 residues. Germline CDR1 reads MNHEY; CDR2 reads SVGAGI. V shed 7 bases and J 8 bases; nucleotides not matched to a gene: 8. In DNA form, the CDR3 reads TGTGCCAGCAAGGCGGGGGTATGGGATGAGCAGTTCTTC. Its protein is CASKAGVWDEQFF.

The CDR3: CASRPTGGMETQYF. CDR3 nucleotide sequence: TGTGCCAGCAGACCGACAGGGGGGATGGAGACCCAGTACTTC. The chain joins TRBV7-2 to TRBJ2-5, with TRBD1 identical over 9 bases. This CDR3 spans 14 amino acids. Germline values: CDR1 SGHTA, CDR2 FQGNSA. Trimming cost V 6 bases and J 5 bases; bases outside gene matches: 7.

The chain is built from TRBV2 and TRBJ2-7; 9 bases line up with TRBD1. The CDR3 extends over 14 amino acids. Germline assignment: CDR1 SNHLY and CDR2 FYNNEI. The ends lost 6 bases at V and 6 bases at J; junction bases unmatched: 9. The CDR3 DNA follows: TGTGCCAGCAGGGACCGGACAGGGGCGCCCGAGCAGTACTTC. Its translation is CASRDRTGAPEQYF.

The chain combines TRBV7-2 with TRBJ2-1, with D maybe TRBD1 (5 bases). The CDR3 contains 12 residues. CDR1 SGHTA and CDR2 FQGNSA come from the germline V gene. Trimming shortened V by 4 bases and J by 9 bases, and 10 bases separated the two germline ends. The CDR3 DNA reads TGTGCCAGCAGCTCCAGGGTCACTGAGCAGTTCTTC. Translation: CASSSRVTEQFF.

J is TRBJ1-1 and V is TRBV19; 7 bases are a match to TRBD1. The germline CDR1 and CDR2 sequences are LNHDA and SQIVND (reference sequence). V dropped 5 bases and J dropped 4; count of bases not matched to a gene: 10. CDR3 size: 15 residues. CDR3 nucleotide sequence: TGTGCCAGTAGTCCGGGACAGCTTTTCCCCACTGAAGCTTTCTTT. This codes for CASSPGQLFPTEAFF. Variable domain in full (rest from reference TRBV19 and TRBJ1-1): DGGITQSPKYLFRKEGQNVTLSCEQNLNHDAMYWYRQDPGQGLRLIYYSQIVNDFQKGDIAEGYSVSREKKESFPLTVTSAQKNPTAFYLCASSPGQLFPTEAFFGQGTRLTVV.

This clone has a handful of counts. The chain carries TRBV19 and TRBJ1-5; TRBD1 aligns across 8 bases. Trimming cost V 7 bases and J 2 bases; bases outside gene matches: 4. The length of the CDR3 is 14 residues. Germline-derived CDR1 and CDR2 are LNHDA and SQIVND (reference sequence). The CDR3 coding sequence is TGTGCCAGTAAGGCGGGACAGGGCAATCAGCCCCAGCATTTT. Protein sequence: CASKAGQGNQPQHF.

This clone was observed a handful of times. The genes are TRBV24-1 and TRBJ2-1; 9 bases map to TRBD1. From germline, CDR1 is KGHDR and CDR2 SFDVKD. The V gene end was trimmed by 4 bases and the J gene end by 7 bases; junction bases not matched to a gene: 7. CDR3 size: 15 residues. The CDR3 coding sequence is TGTGCCACCAGTGACCTAATGGACAGGGGTAATGAGCAGTTCTTC. It encodes CATSDLMDRGNEQFF.

The chain couples TRBV18 to TRBJ2-7; 9 nucleotides align to TRBD1. Trimming cost V 3 bases and J 1 base; bases outside gene matches: 7. The germline gives CDR1 KGHSH, CDR2 LQKENI. CDR3 length: 16 amino acids. CDR3 in amino acids: CASSPKQGAMSYEQYF. The CDR3 DNA is TGTGCCAGCTCACCGAAACAGGGGGCGATGTCCTACGAGCAGTACTTC.

This chain uses TRBV27 with TRBJ1-5; D is unclear. Trimming pared 3 bases from V and 1 base from J, leaving 7 bases between. CDR3 length equals 14 residues. Germline V lookup: CDR1 MNHEY, CDR2 SMNVEV (reference sequence). Here the CDR3 reads CASSFSTSNQPQHF. CDR3 DNA: TGTGCCAGCAGTTTTTCCACAAGCAATCAGCCCCAGCATTTT.

The chain joins TRBV4-3 to TRBJ1-2; TRBD1 aligns across 10 bases. The ends lost 5 bases at V and 8 bases at J; junction bases unmatched: 5. This CDR3 region has 13 residues. Germline-derived CDR1 and CDR2 are LGHNA and YSLEER. CDR3 sequence: CASSTTGGDGYTF. The CDR3 region has the DNA TGCGCCAGCAGCACGACAGGGGGCGACGGCTACACCTTC.

This clone turned up a few times. The gene calls are TRBV6-2 or TRBV6-3 and TRBJ1-4, with no clear D. Germline V gives CDR1 MNHEY, CDR2 SVGEGT. V gave up 0 bases and J gave up 8 bases, with 7 bases separating them. The CDR3 has 13 residues. CDR3 sequence reads: CASSYSVEEKLFF. The CDR3, as DNA: TGTGCCAGCAGTTACTCGGTCGAGGAAAAACTGTTTTTT.

The V gene is TRBV6-6, the J gene TRBJ2-2; TRBD1 agrees at 9 bases. Per germline, CDR1 MNHNY and CDR2 SVGAGI (reference sequence). V gave up 5 bases and J gave up 7 bases; unmatched junction bases: 8. The length of the CDR3 is 15 residues. CDR3 amino acids: CASSRDRERSGELFF. CDR3 nucleotides: TGTGCCAGCAGTAGGGACAGGGAAAGGAGCGGGGAGCTGTTTTTT.

A few counts support this clone. The chain links TRBV2 to TRBJ1-2; a weak D match, TRBD1 (6 bases). This CDR3 region has 14 residues. Looked up from germline, CDR1 is SNHLY and CDR2 is FYNNEI. Trimming took 3 bases from V and 0 from J, leaving 8 bases between them. CDR3 loop: CASSDQGPNYGYTF. As DNA, the CDR3 is TGTGCCAGCAGTGATCAGGGGCCTAACTATGGCTACACCTTC.

This clone was observed once. The chain has TRBV6-1 and TRBJ2-3, with 9 bases aligning to TRBD1. Germline V gene lookup returns CDR1 MNHNS and CDR2 SASEGT. This CDR3 is 16 amino acids long. Germline trimming cut 4 bases from V and 4 bases from J; bases unmatched to any gene: 9. CDR3 sequence (DNA): TGTGCCAGCAGTGCACGGGACAGGGATTCCCCAGATACGCAGTATTTT. As protein: CASSARDRDSPDTQYF.

The rearrangement uses TRBV11-2 and TRBJ2-7; D gene unclear. V was trimmed by 2 bases and J by 0 bases, leaving 11 bases between them. This CDR3 comprises 15 residues. CDR1 and CDR2 (germline): SGHAT, FQNNGV. This CDR3 is CASSLSNSPSYEQYF. In DNA, the CDR3 is TGTGCCAGCAGCTTATCCAACAGCCCCTCCTACGAGCAGTACTTC.

J is TRBJ1-6 and V is TRBV27; weak D call: TRBD1 (5 bases). V lost 8 bases and J lost 0, with 11 bases in between. There are 15 residues in the CDR3. Germline V lookup: CDR1 MNHEY, CDR2 SMNVEV (reference sequence). The CDR3 sequence: CASVGGSSYNSPLHF. Here the CDR3 DNA reads TGTGCCAGCGTTGGGGGGAGCTCCTATAATTCACCCCTCCACTTT.

The genes are TRBV18 and TRBJ2-7, with D perhaps matching TRBD1 (5 bases). Germline lookup yields CDR1 KGHSH and CDR2 LQKENI. The CDR3 runs 13 residues. The germline V and J ends were trimmed by 1 base and 6 bases, with 10 bases remaining between them. The CDR3 bases are TGTGCCAGCTCACCACAGGGGTTGGTCGAGCAGTACTTC. Translating it yields CASSPQGLVEQYF.

As concerns this clone: Other nucleotide sequences from this sample produce the same CDR3. The gene calls are TRBV5-1 and TRBJ1-5; D is uncertain. Looked up from germline, CDR1 is SGHRS and CDR2 is YFSETQ. Trimming removed 0 bases from V and 0 bases from J, with 4 bases in between. This CDR3 contains 14 residues. As DNA, the CDR3 is TGCGCCAGCAGCTTGGGGCATAGCAATCAGCCCCAGCATTTT. It translates to CASSLGHSNQPQHF. Based on the CDR3 plus reference TRBV5-1 and TRBJ1-5, the full variable domain is KAGVTQTPRYLIKTRGQQVTLSCSPISGHRSVSWYQQTPGQGLQFLFEYFSETQRNKGNFPGRFSGRQFSNSRSEMNVSTLELGDSALYLCASSLGHSNQPQHFGDGTRLSIL.

This chain joins TRBV3-1 (or the pseudogene TRBV3-2) and TRBJ1-2; D gene ambiguous. Trimming cost V 5 bases and J 7 bases, with 26 bases left between them. Germline V lookup: CDR1 LGHDT, CDR2 YNNKEL (reference sequence). The CDR3 contains 17 residues. CDR3: CASSYGPARLQGGGYTF. The CDR3 DNA sequence: TGTGCCAGCAGCTATGGCCCCGCGAGACTCCAAGGAGGTGGCTACACCTTC.

The chain has TRBV6-4 and TRBJ1-5; TRBD1 matches 7 bases. This CDR3 has 14 residues. Germline values: CDR1 MRHNA, CDR2 SNTAGT. V trimming: 5 bases; J trimming: 4 bases; junction bases outside the gene matches: 5. The CDR3 is CASSPGQANQPQHF. The DNA for the CDR3 is TGTGCCAGCAGTCCAGGACAGGCAAATCAGCCCCAGCATTTT.

J is TRBJ1-5 and V is TRBV19; 9 nucleotides agree with TRBD1. The CDR3 is made up of 15 amino acids. Trimming at V came to 6 bases and at J to 4 bases, leaving 7 bases not matched to a gene. Germline-derived CDR1 and CDR2 are LNHDA and SQIVND (reference sequence). The CDR3 region is CASRETGGLNQPQHF. Written as DNA, the CDR3 is TGTGCCAGTAGAGAGACAGGGGGGTTGAATCAGCCCCAGCATTTT.

This rearrangement joins TRBV5-1 to TRBJ1-1; maybe TRBD1 (6 bases). Trimming shortened V by 1 base and J by 1 base, and 8 bases separated the two germline ends. The length of the CDR3 is 14 residues. Germline CDR1 and CDR2: SGHRS and YFSETQ. The CDR3 protein is CASSLSGANTEAFF. CDR3 nucleotide sequence: TGCGCCAGCAGCTTGTCAGGGGCGAACACTGAAGCTTTCTTT. The whole variable domain, remainder taken from reference TRBV5-1 and TRBJ1-1, is KAGVTQTPRYLIKTRGQQVTLSCSPISGHRSVSWYQQTPGQGLQFLFEYFSETQRNKGNFPGRFSGRQFSNSRSEMNVSTLELGDSALYLCASSLSGANTEAFFGQGTRLTVV.

The CDR3, as DNA: TGTGCCAGTAGTCCCGACCCCTCGAATGCGGGCAATCAGCCCCAGCATTTT. Amino acids: CASSPDPSNAGNQPQHF. The rearrangement joins TRBV19 to TRBJ1-5; D uncertain. V was trimmed by 5 bases and J by 2 bases, leaving 19 bases between them. The CDR3 has 17 residues. Germline-derived CDR1 and CDR2 are LNHDA and SQIVND (reference sequence).

This CDR3 reads CASSQAWAPAGNEQFF. CDR3 bases: TGCGCCAGCAGCCAAGCTTGGGCCCCAGCTGGCAATGAGCAGTTCTTC. The chain links TRBV4-1 to TRBJ2-1, with unresolved D. Looked up from germline, CDR1 is MGHRA and CDR2 is YSYEKL. The CDR3 runs 16 residues. With 1 base removed from V and 6 bases from J, the gap between germline ends came to 16 bases.

The chain carries TRBV7-9 and TRBJ1-5, with TRBD1 matching over 10 bases. With 1 base clipped from V and 6 bases from J, the junction kept 3 bases outside the gene matches. Per germline, CDR1 SEHNR and CDR2 FQNEAQ (reference sequence). This CDR3 is 15 amino acids long. The CDR3 DNA reads TGTGCCAGCAGCTTAGAGACAGGGGGCTTTCAGCCCCAGCATTTT. It codes for CASSLETGGFQPQHF.

The chain joins TRBV10-3 to TRBJ1-2; perhaps TRBD1 as D (6 bases). Germline V gives CDR1 ENHRY, CDR2 SYGVKD. The CDR3 contains 16 residues. V was pared by 2 bases and J by 8 bases, with 21 bases between. Written as DNA, the CDR3 is TGTGCCATCAGTGAGGTGGCAGGGGCAGCTCTGGGGGGCTACACCTTC. Translated, it gives CAISEVAGAALGGYTF.

V and J are TRBV19 and TRBJ2-7; 9 bases agree with TRBD1. The CDR3 totals 15 residues. Trimming took 1 base from V and 2 from J; bases not matched to a gene: 3. Germline-derived CDR1 and CDR2 are LNHDA and SQIVND (reference sequence). Here the CDR3 DNA reads TGTGCCAGTAGTATAGGGACAGGGGACCCCTACGAGCAGTACTTC. As protein: CASSIGTGDPYEQYF.